This T cell receptor beta chain was recovered during a study of blood T cell repertoires in COVID-19. CDR1 and CDR2 from the germline V gene are SNHLY and FYNNEI. The J segment lost 3 bases and the V segment lost 2 bases, leaving 10 bases of the junction unmatched. The CDR3 is made up of 17 amino acids. Sequencing was performed with immunoSEQ multiplex PCR; in TCRdb, only in-frame clones are kept and a portion is missing. The data show 400,000 or so clones, with 70% to 90% seen just once and roughly 0.76% held by the top ten. This chain uses TRBV2 with TRBJ2-5; 9 nucleotides match TRBD2. This sequence was found in a man between 18 and 29 years old with COVID-19, enrolled during active disease. Material: peripheral blood. The CDR3 region is CASSETGAAGGEETQYF. The CDR3 DNA is TGTGCCAGCAGTGAAACTGGGGCAGCGGGGGGAGAAGAGACCCAGTACTTC.